This TCR beta chain was sequenced during a study of T-cell reconstitution after alpha-beta-depleted transplantation in children. For TCRbeta, the library was prepared with unique molecular identifiers. From the PCR reads, TCRdb called clonotypes with MiXCR, one entry per CDR3 protein. The repertoire has roughly 200,000 distinct CDR3 sequences, approximately 6.9% of them found once; the top ten carry approximately 5.7%. The sample holds many counts of this clonotype. The length of the CDR3 is 13 residues. Germline values: CDR1 MNHEY, CDR2 SVGEGT. V was clipped by 0 bases and J by 0 bases, with 1 base between them.

This sample comprised PBMCs, obtained before TCRalphabeta/CD19-depleted stem cell transplant. The sequence derives from a boy younger than 10 with acute lymphoblastic leukemia, due to receive a stem cell transplant. This chain links TRBV6-2 or TRBV6-3 with TRBJ2-3; no clear D gene. CDR3 protein: CASSYSSTDTQYF. Here the CDR3 DNA reads TGTGCCAGCAGTTACTCCAGCACAGATACGCAGTATTTT.